This is a list of T cell receptor beta chains from one sample in a study of shared clonotypes between healthy human individuals. Libraries were prepared by immunoSEQ multiplex PCR; TCRdb keeps only in-frame clonotypes and omits some of them. The repertoire holds a few hundred thousand clones, with around 74% as singletons. Sequences were obtained from memory CD4+ T cells sorted from blood. Receptors were obtained from a man in his thirties or forties in good health. Each CDR3 is given with its conserved first and last residue. Fields, in order: V gene, clone size, D gene, J gene, CDR3 DNA, CDR3 protein. A D gene is named only where the DNA matches it firmly. Some rows mark clone size as missing; the rest say once, few, many or name a class of expanded clone.

>TRBV28|NA|NA|TRBJ1-1
TGTGCCAGCAGTTTTCTTGGGACAACAGCTTTCTTT
CASSFLGTTAFF
>TRBV27|NA|NA|TRBJ1-1
TGTGCCAGCAGTGGTTGGGCTGAAGCTTTCTTT
CASSGWAEAFF
>TRBV18|NA|NA|TRBJ2-5
TGTGCCAGCTCAGTCCGGGAGCAAGAGACCCAGTACTTC
CASSVREQETQYF
>TRBV11-3|medium-sized|TRBD1|TRBJ1-2
TGTGCCAGCAGCCTTTGGGACAGGGATGTCTATGGCTACACCTTC
CASSLWDRDVYGYTF
>TRBV6-5|NA|NA|TRBJ2-4
TGTGCCAGCAGTCAGGATTACAAAAACATTCAGTACTTC
CASSQDYKNIQYF
>TRBV27|NA|TRBD2|TRBJ2-2
TGTGCCAGCAGGCTAGCGGGAGGGGGCGGGGAGCTGTTTTTT
CASRLAGGGGELFF
>TRBV6-1|NA|NA|TRBJ1-2
TGTGCCAGCAGTGATGGTTTGGGGCATGGCTACACCTTC
CASSDGLGHGYTF
>TRBV19|NA|NA|TRBJ2-7
TGTGCCAGTAGCAAAGACCCGCGGGACTCCTACGAGCAGTACTTC
CASSKDPRDSYEQYF
>TRBV5-1|NA|TRBD1|TRBJ2-5
TGCGCCAGCAGCGCGGACAGGGGACAAGAGACCCAGTACTTC
CASSADRGQETQYF
>TRBV18|NA|NA|TRBJ2-7
TGTGCCAGCTCACCAGCCAGGAGGGCCGTCTACGAGCAGTACTTC
CASSPARRAVYEQYF
>TRBV5-1|many|TRBD2|TRBJ2-3
TGCGCCAGCAGTGGGACGGGAGGTACAGATACGCAGTATTTT
CASSGTGGTDTQYF
>TRBV5-1|once|NA|TRBJ2-7
TGCGCCAGCAGCTTGGATTCCTACTCCGAGCAGTACTTC
CASSLDSYSEQYF
>TRBV6-4|NA|NA|TRBJ1-1
TGTGCCAGCAGTGAGCTGCCGGGCGGCGCCACTGAAGCTTTCTTT
CASSELPGGATEAFF